Included here is one T cell receptor beta chain sequence, with context. Germline values: CDR1 MNHEY, CDR2 SMNVEV (reference sequence). The CDR3 has 15 residues. V trimming: 5 bases; J trimming: 2 bases; junction bases outside the gene matches: 7. Construction of TCR beta libraries relied on iRepertoire HTBI primers and on Arm-PCR targeting CDR3 regions. MiXCR, applied by TCRdb to the multiplex PCR reads, yields one record per CDR3 protein. The sample shows about 620,000 distinct CDR3 sequences, 16% of them seen only once. This sample stems from a study of regulatory T cells in long-lasting Graves disease. Noted time point: newly diagnosed GD, antithyroid drugs for less than 3 months. PBMCs were the source of the RNA used for TCR sequencing. This sample was also put to use in a study of T cells in Graves' hyperthyroidism and ophthalmopathy. That source adds: Most clonotypes that expanded in the thyroid above 0.001 also showed up in blood.

The V gene is TRBV27, the J gene TRBJ2-7, with TRBD2 matching over 9 bases. The starting material was peripheral blood mononuclear cells (PBMCs), obtained at new diagnosis, from a patient treated with antithyroid drugs. The source of this sequence is a woman younger than 45 with Graves disease. The chain's CDR3 is CASSRSSGIAYEQYF. Here the CDR3 DNA reads TGTGCCAGCAGTCGCTCTAGCGGGATAGCCTACGAGCAGTACTTC.